This T cell receptor beta chain was captured by sequencing in a study of vaccination and CD4 T cells after COVID-19 (dated by TCRdb to 2021 to 2024). With respect to the entire study: In the convalescent cohort there were six males and four females, among whom were two Hispanic individuals, seven Caucasians, two Asians and one multiracial person. Participants received two doses of either the Pfizer-BioNTech BNT162b2 vaccine (n=8) or the Moderna mRNA-1273 vaccine (n=2). Post-COVID blood samples from convalescent patients were collected a median of around 110 days after diagnosis, with a range of 35 to 161 days. Post-vaccine blood samples were taken a median of 72 days after the second vaccine dose, with a range of about 12 to 250 days. The cultures were stimulated with overlapping spike peptide pools from SARS-CoV-2 and from the common cold coronaviruses HCoV-NL63, HCoV-OC43 and HCoV-229E. Control cultures received a CEFX viral epitope pool as the positive control, an HIV-1 Nef peptide pool as the negative control, or no peptide. In roughly eleven COVID-19 convalescent patients and several infection-naive healthy vaccine recipients, the spike-specific CD4+ TCR repertoire before mRNA vaccination was compared with the repertoire after mRNA vaccination. Memory CD4+ T cell crossreactivity between SARS-CoV-2 and common cold coronavirus spike proteins was assessed at the TCR clonotype level in an earlier paper using these donors. Results the study describes overall, beyond this receptor: Of the vaccine-specific clones found in convalescent patients, nearly all (304 of 307) were mono-reactive for SARS-CoV-2 spike instead of being cross-reactive with common cold coronaviruses. In convalescent patients, a median about 90% of post-vaccine SARS-CoV-2-reactive clones were detected only after vaccination, and vaccine-specific priming was suggested by this finding. The number of convalescent patients in the study was relatively small, and the study did not examine early timepoints following natural infection. Although the median number of SARS-CoV-2-reactive clonotypes went up from roughly 22 after infection to 38 after vaccination, the increase was not significant.

The CDR3 starts with the cysteine, ends with the phenylalanine, and has 13 residues. Left in the record is the CDR3 DNA by itself, 39 bases read in frame from the first base. Trimming costs V 2 bases and J 3 bases, and their ends lie 7 bases apart. As encoded in the germline V gene, CDR1 is MNHEY while CDR2 is SVGEGT. The library was made by PCR. DNA from cultured CD4+ T cells was subjected to TCR sequencing with the Oncomine TCR Beta short-read assay at the Johns Hopkins FTIC core. The QIAamp micro DNA kit was used to extract genomic DNA from the cultured CD4+ T cells. The Oncomine TCR Beta libraries from cultured CD4+ T cells were pooled using unique dual indexes and then sequenced on an Illumina iSeq 100. The paper's data handling went like this. Non-productive sequences were removed, and CDR3s that did not start with C, did not end with F or W, or were shorter than 7 amino acids were discarded. Antigen-specific clonotypes were identified using the MANAFEST web application through comparison of peptide-stimulated wells with reference and other culture wells. To be called positive, a clone needed an FDR below 0.05, an odds ratio above 5, and a productive frequency above 0.1% in at least two of three replicate wells. Cross-reactive clonotypes were defined as significantly expanded in both SARS-CoV-2 spike wells and at least one common cold coronavirus spike condition. Levenshtein distances (stringdist) and unrooted phylogenetic trees (ape) in R version 3.6.1 were used to assess CDR3 homology. TCRdb reanalyzed the raw reads on its own, using fastp at Q25 for trimming and MiXCR for clone calling, and kept in-frame beta chains. Every entry covers one CDR3 protein and lists the most common genes and DNA from its rows. For this entry, the V and J calls and clone size follow TCRdb and not the study's own pipeline. The sample profile shows 5,000 to 6,000 distinct CDR3 sequences; about 62% of them were found once. Around 50% of the sample is taken by the ten largest.

This specimen's treatment or condition label, interpreted: roughly 11-day PBMC culture with coronavirus spike peptide pools or control peptides (ViraFEST assay). CD4+ T cells from unexposed donors were collected before the COVID-19 pandemic (2011-2018). The ViraFEST assay, used in the study, expanded antigen-specific T cells with peptide pools and then identified the expanded clonotypes through TCR sequencing. Each well held 1.5 million to 2.5 million PBMCs cultured with roughly 10 ug/ml peptide pools in IMDM containing about 5% human AB serum and roughly 10 IU/ml IL-2. Half of the culture medium was replaced with fresh IL-2-containing medium on days 3 and 7. Once the cells had been in culture for 9 to 10 days, the EasySep CD4+ T cell isolation kit was used to isolate CD4+ T cells by negative selection. Unexposed donor CD4+ T cells were tested for reactivity to SARS-CoV-2 S and N and four common cold coronavirus spike pools, as cell number allowed. Ficoll-Paque Plus gradient centrifugation was used to isolate PBMCs from whole blood, and the isolated PBMCs were then either used fresh or cryopreserved at -140C. Each culture condition was generally run in triplicate wells. Leukapheresis product for the unexposed donors was bought commercially.

Only a few counts were recorded for this clonotype. This clone's antigen is unknown. The sample holds no much larger clone one base away, and base qualities are not on file. Here the chain combines TRBV6-2 or TRBV6-3 and TRBJ1-1; the D gene cannot be resolved reliably. This clonotype was sampled from a human donor in good health. The sequenced sample consisted of CD4+ T cells from blood, cultured in vitro. The CDR3 corresponds to CASSYADDTEAFF. The DNA sequence follows: TGTGCCAGCAGTTACGCGGATGACACTGAAGCTTTCTTT.